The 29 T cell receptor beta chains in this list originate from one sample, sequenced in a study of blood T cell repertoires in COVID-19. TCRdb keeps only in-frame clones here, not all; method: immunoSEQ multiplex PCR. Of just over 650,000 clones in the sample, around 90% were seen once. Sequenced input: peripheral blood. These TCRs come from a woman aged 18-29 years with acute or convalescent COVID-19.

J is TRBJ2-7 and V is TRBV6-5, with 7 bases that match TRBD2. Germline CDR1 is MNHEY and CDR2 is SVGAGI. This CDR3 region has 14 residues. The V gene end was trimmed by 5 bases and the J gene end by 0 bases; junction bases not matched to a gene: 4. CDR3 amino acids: CASSPGGGSYEQYF. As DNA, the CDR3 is TGTGCCAGCAGTCCGGGCGGGGGCTCCTACGAGCAGTACTTC.

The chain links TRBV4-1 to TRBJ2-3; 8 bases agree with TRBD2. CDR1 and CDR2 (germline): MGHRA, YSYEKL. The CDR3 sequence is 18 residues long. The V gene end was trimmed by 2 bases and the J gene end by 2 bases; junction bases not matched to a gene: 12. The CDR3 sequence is CASSQSYLSGDLTDTQYF. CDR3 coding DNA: TGCGCCAGCAGCCAATCCTATCTTAGCGGGGACCTCACAGATACGCAGTATTTT.

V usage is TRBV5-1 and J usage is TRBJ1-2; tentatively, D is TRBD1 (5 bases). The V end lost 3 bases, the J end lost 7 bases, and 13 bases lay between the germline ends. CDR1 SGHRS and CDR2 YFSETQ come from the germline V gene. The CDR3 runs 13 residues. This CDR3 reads CASSYTTGSGYTF. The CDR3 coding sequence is TGCGCCAGCAGCTATACCACAGGATCTGGCTACACCTTC. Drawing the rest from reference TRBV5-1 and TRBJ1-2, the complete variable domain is KAGVTQTPRYLIKTRGQQVTLSCSPISGHRSVSWYQQTPGQGLQFLFEYFSETQRNKGNFPGRFSGRQFSNSRSEMNVSTLELGDSALYLCASSYTTGSGYTFGSGTRLTVV.

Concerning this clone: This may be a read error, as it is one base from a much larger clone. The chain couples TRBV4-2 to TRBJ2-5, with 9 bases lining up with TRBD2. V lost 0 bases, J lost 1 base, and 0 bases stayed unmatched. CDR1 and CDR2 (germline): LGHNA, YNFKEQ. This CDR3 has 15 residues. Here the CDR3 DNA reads TGTGCCAGCAGCCAAGAGCGGGGGGGCCAAGAGACCCAGTACTTC. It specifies CASSQERGGQETQYF.

The CDR3 sequence: CASSQEISGGNEQFF. The CDR3 bases are TGTGCCAGCAGCCAGGAAATTAGCGGGGGCAATGAGCAGTTCTTC. This chain connects TRBV4-2 to TRBJ2-1; 9 bases agree with TRBD2. Germline assignment: CDR1 LGHNA and CDR2 YNFKEQ. The CDR3 is 15 residues long. V lost 3 bases, J lost 6 bases, and 6 bases stayed unmatched.

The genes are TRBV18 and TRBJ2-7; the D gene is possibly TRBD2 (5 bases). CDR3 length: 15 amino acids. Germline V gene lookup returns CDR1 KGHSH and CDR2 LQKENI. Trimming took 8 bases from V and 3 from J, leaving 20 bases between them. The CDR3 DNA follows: TGTGCCAGCCTACCGACGGGCGGGTCTCGCTACGAGCAGTACTTC. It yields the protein CASLPTGGSRYEQYF.

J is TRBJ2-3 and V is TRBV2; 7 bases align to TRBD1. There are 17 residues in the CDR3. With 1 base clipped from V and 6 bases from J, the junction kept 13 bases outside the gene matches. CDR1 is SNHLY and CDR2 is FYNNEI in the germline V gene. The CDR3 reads CASSEERQGRGTDTQYF. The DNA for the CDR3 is TGTGCCAGCAGTGAAGAGAGGCAGGGCAGGGGGACCGATACGCAGTATTTT.

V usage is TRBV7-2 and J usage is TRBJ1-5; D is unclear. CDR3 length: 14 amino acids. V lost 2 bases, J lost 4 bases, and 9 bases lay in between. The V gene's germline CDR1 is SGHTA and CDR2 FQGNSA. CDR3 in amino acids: CASSLNSFNQPQHF. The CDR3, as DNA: TGTGCCAGCAGCTTAAACAGCTTTAATCAGCCCCAGCATTTT.

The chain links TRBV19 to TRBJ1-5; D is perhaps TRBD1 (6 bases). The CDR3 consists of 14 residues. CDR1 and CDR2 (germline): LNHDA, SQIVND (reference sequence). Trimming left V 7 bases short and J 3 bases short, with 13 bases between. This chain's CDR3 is CASTTGQSNQPQHF. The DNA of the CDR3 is TGTGCCAGTACCACCGGACAGTCCAATCAGCCCCAGCATTTT.

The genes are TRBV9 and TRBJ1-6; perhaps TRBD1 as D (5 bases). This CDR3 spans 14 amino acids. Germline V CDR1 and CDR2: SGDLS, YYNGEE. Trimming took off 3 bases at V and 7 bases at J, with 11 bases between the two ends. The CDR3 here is CASSGGTENSPLHF. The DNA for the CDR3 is TGTGCCAGCAGCGGCGGGACGGAGAATTCACCCCTCCACTTT. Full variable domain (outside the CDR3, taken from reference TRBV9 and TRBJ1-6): DSGVTQTPKHLITATGQRVTLRCSPRSGDLSVYWYQQSLDQGLQFLIQYYNGEERAKGNILERFSAQQFPDLHSELNLSSLELGDSALYFCASSGGTENSPLHFGNGTRLTVT.

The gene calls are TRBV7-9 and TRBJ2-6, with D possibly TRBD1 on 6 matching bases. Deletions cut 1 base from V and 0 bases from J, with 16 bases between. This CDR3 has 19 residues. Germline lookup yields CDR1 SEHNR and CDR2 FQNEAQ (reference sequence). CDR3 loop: CASSLGQGHLSSGANVLTF. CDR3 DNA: TGTGCCAGCAGCTTAGGGCAGGGACACTTATCCTCTGGGGCCAACGTCCTGACTTTC.

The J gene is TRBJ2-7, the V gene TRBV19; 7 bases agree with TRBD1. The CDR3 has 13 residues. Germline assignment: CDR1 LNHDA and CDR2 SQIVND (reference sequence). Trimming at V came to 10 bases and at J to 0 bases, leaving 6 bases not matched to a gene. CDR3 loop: CATRGIRSYEQYF. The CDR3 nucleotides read TGTGCCACCAGGGGGATACGCTCCTACGAGCAGTACTTC.

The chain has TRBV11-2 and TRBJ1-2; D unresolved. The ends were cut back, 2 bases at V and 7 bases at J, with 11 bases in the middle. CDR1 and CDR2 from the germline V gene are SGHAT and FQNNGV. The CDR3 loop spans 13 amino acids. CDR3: CASSLSLEGGYTF. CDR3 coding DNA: TGTGCCAGCAGCTTATCCCTGGAGGGTGGCTACACCTTC.

The CDR3 reads CASSLSWSPNTEAFF. DNA for the CDR3: TGTGCCAGCAGTTTATCTTGGAGCCCTAACACTGAAGCTTTCTTT. The J gene is TRBJ1-1, the V gene TRBV28; no clear D. Trimming stripped 1 base from V and 2 bases from J, with 11 bases between. The CDR3 is 15 amino acids. From germline, CDR1 is MDHEN and CDR2 SYDVKM.

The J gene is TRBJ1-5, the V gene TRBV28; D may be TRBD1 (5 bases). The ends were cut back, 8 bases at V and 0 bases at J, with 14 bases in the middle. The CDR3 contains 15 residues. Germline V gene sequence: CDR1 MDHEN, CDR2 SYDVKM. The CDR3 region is CASEFDRYSNQPQHF. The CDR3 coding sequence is TGTGCCAGCGAATTCGACAGATATAGCAATCAGCCCCAGCATTTT.

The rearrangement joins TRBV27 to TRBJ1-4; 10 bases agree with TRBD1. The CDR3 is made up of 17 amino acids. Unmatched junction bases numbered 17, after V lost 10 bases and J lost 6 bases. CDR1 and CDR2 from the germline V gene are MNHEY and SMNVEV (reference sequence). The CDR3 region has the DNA TGTGCCACCTCGACCCGGGACAGGGGTAAACCCGATGAAAAACTGTTTTTT. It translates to CATSTRDRGKPDEKLFF.

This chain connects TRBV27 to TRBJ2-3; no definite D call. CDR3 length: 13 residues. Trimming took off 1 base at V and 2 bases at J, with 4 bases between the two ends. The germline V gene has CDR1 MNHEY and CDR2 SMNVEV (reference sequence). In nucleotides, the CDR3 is TGTGCCAGCAGTTTATTAGCCACAGATACGCAGTATTTT. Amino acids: CASSLLATDTQYF.

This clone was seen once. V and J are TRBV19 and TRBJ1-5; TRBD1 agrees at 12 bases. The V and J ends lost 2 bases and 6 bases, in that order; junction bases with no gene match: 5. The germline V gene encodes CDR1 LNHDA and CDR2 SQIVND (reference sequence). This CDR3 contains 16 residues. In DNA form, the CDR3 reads TGTGCCAGTAGTATAACGGGACAGGGGGCAAGTCAGCCCCAGCATTTT. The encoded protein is CASSITGQGASQPQHF.

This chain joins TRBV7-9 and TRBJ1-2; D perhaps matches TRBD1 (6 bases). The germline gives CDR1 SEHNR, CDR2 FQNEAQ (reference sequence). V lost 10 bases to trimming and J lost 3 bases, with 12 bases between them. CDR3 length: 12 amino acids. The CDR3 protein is CATSGEYYGYTF. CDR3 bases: TGTGCCACATCAGGGGAGTACTATGGCTACACCTTC. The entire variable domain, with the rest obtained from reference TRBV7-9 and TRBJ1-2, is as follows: DTGVSQNPRHKITKRGQNVTFRCDPISEHNRLYWYRQTLGQGPEFLTYFQNEAQLEKSRLLSDRFSAERPKGSFSTLEIQRTEQGDSAMYLCATSGEYYGYTFGSGTRLTVV.

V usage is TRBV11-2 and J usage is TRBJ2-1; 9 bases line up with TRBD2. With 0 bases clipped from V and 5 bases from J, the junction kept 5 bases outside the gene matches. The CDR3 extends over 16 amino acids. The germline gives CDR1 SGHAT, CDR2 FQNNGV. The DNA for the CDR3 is TGTGCCAGCAGCTTAGAAATAGCGGGGGCCCACAATGAGCAGTTCTTC. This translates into CASSLEIAGAHNEQFF.

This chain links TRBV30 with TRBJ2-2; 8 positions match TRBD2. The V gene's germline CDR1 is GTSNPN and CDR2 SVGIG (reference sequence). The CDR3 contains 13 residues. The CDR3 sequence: CAAGGPNTGELFF. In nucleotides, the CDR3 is TGTGCTGCGGGGGGTCCGAACACCGGGGAGCTGTTTTTT.

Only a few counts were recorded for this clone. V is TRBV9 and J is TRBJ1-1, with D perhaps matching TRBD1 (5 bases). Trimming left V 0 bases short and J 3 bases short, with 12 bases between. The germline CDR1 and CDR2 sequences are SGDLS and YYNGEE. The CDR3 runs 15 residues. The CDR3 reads CASSVEGLGDTEAFF. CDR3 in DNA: TGTGCCAGCAGCGTAGAGGGACTAGGAGACACTGAAGCTTTCTTT.

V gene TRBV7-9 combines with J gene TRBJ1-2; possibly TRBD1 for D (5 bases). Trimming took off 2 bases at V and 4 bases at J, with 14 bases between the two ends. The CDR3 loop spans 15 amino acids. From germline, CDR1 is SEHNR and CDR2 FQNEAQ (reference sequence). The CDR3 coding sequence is TGTGCCAGCAGCTTAATTAGGGGTCTACGCTATGGCTACACCTTC. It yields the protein CASSLIRGLRYGYTF.

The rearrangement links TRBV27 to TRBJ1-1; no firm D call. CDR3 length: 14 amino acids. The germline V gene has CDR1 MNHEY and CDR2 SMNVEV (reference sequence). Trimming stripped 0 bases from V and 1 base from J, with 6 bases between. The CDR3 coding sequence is TGTGCCAGCAGTTTATCATGGCAGAACACTGAAGCTTTCTTT. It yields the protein CASSLSWQNTEAFF.

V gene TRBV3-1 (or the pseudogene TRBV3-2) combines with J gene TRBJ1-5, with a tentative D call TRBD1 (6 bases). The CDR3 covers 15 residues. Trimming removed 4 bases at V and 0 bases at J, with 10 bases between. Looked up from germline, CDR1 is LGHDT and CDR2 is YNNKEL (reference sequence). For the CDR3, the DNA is TGTGCCAGCAGCCTTGGGGGCAGTAGCAATCAGCCCCAGCATTTT. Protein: CASSLGGSSNQPQHF.

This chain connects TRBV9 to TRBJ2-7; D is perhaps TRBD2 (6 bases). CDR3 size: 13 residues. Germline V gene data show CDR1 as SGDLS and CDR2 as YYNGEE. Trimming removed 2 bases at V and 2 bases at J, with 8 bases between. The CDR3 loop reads CASSVGLTYEQYF. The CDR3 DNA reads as TGTGCCAGCAGCGTGGGACTGACCTACGAGCAGTACTTC.

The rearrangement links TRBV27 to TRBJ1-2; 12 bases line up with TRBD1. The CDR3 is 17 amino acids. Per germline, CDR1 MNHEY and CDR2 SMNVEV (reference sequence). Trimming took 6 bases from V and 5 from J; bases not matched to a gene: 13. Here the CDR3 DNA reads TGTGCCAGCAGCCACGCCGGGACAGGGGGCTTGGGGTATGGCTACACCTTC. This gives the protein CASSHAGTGGLGYGYTF.

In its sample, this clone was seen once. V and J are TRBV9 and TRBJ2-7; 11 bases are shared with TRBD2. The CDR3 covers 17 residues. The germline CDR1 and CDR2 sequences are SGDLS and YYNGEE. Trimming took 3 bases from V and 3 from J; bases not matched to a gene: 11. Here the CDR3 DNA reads TGTGCCAGCAGCGCGGGGGGACTAGCGGAGAAATACTACGAGCAGTACTTC. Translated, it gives CASSAGGLAEKYYEQYF.

In DNA form, the CDR3 reads TGTGCCAGCAGTGAAGCGCTAGCGGGGGCGTGGAAGACCCAGTACTTC. Its protein product is CASSEALAGAWKTQYF. The chain combines TRBV6-1 with TRBJ2-5; 10 bases line up with TRBD2. CDR1 MNHNS and CDR2 SASEGT come from the germline V gene. The junction had 7 bases not matched to a gene; V was cut back by 0 bases and J by 6 bases. The length of the CDR3 is 16 residues.